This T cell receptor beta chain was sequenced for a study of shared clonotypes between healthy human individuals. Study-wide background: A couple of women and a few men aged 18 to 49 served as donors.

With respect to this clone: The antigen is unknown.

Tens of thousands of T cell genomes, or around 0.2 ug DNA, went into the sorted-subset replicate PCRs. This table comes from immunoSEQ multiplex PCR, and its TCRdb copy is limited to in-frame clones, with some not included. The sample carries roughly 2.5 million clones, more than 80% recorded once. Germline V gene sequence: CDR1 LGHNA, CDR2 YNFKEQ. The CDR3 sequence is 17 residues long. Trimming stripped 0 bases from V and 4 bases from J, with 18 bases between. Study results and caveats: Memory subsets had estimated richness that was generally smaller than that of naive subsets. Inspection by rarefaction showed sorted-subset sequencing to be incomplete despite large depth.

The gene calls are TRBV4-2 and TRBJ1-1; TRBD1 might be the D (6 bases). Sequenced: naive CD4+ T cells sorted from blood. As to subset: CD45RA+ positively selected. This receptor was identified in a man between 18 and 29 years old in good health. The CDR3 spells CASSQDLIWGGGTEAFF. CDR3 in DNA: TGTGCCAGCAGCCAAGATCTTATTTGGGGGGGCGGCACTGAAGCTTTCTTT.